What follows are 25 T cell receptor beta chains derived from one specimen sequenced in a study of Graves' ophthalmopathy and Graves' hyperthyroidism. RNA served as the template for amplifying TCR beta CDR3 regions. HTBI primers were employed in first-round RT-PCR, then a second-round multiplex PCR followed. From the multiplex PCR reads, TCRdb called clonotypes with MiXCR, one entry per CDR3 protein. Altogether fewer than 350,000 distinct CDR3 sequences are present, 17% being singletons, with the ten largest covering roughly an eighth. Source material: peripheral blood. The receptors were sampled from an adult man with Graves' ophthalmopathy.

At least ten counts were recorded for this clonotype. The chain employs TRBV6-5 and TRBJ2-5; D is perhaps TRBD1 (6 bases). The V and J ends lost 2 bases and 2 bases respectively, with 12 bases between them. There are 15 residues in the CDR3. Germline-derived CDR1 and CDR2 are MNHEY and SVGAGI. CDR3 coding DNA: TGTGCCAGCAGTTACACAGACAGGCGACAAGAGACCCAGTACTTC. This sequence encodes CASSYTDRRQETQYF.

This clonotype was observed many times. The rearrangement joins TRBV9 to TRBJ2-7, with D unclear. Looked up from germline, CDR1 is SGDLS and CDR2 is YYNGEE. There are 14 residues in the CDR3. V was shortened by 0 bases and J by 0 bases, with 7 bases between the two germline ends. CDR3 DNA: TGTGCCAGCAGCGTAGGGGGTAACTCCTACGAGCAGTACTTC. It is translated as CASSVGGNSYEQYF.

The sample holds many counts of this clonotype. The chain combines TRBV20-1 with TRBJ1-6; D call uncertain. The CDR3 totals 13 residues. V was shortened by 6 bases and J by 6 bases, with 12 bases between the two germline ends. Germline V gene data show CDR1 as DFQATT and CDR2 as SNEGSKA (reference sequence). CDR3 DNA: TGCAGTGCCCAGAGGGCAGCTAATTCACCCCTCCACTTT. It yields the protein CSAQRAANSPLHF.

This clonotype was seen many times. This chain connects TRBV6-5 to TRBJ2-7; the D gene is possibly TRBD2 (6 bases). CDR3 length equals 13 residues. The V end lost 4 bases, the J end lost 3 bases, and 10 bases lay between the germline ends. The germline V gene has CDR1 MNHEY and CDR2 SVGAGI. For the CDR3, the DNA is TGTGCCAGCAGTTCTTTGCGGGACTACGAGCAGTACTTC. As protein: CASSSLRDYEQYF.

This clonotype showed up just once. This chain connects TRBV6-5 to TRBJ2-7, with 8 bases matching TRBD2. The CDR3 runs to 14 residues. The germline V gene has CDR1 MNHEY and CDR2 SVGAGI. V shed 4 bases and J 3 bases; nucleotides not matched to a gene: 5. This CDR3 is CASSSGLDIYEQYF. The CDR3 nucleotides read TGTGCCAGCAGTTCGGGACTAGACATCTACGAGCAGTACTTC.

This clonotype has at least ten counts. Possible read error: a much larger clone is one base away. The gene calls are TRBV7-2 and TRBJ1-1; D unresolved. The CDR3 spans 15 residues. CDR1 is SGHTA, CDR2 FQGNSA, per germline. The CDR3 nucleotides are TGTGTCAGCAGCTTAGCCGGCAGAGCGAACACTGAAGCTTTCTTT. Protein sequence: CVSSLAGRANTEAFF.

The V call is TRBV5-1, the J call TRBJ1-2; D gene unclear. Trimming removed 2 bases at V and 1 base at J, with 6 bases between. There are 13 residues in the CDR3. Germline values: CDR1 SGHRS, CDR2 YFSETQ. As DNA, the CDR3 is TGCGCCAGCAGCTTCGATATTAACTATGGCTACACCTTC. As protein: CASSFDINYGYTF. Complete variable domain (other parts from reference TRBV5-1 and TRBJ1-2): KAGVTQTPRYLIKTRGQQVTLSCSPISGHRSVSWYQQTPGQGLQFLFEYFSETQRNKGNFPGRFSGRQFSNSRSEMNVSTLELGDSALYLCASSFDINYGYTFGSGTRLTVV.

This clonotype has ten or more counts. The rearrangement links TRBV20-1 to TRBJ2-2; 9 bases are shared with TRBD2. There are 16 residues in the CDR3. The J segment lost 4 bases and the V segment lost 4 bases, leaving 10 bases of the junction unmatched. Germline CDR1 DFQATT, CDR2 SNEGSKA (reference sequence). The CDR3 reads CSAIYAGGPGTGELFF. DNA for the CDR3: TGCAGTGCTATTTATGCGGGGGGGCCGGGCACCGGGGAGCTGTTTTTT.

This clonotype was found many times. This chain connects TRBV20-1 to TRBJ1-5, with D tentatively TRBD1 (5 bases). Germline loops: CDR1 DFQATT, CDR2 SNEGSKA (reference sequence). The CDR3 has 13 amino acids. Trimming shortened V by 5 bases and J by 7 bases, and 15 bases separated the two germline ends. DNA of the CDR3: TGCAGTGCTCGGGGGACCCCGGGGCAGCCCCAGCATTTT. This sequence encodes CSARGTPGQPQHF.

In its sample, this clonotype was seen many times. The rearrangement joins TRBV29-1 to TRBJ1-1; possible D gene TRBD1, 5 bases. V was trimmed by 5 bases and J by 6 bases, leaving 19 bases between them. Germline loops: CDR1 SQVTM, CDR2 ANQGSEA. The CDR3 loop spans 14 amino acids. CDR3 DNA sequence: TGCAGCGTTCCCCCGGGCATGACGGGGGCTGAAGCTTTCTTT. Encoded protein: CSVPPGMTGAEAFF. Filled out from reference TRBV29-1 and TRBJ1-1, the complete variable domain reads SAVISQKPSRDICQRGTSLTIQCQVDSQVTMMFWYRQQPGQSLTLIATANQGSEATYESGFVIDKFPISRPNLTFSTLTVSNMSPEDSSIYLCSVPPGMTGAEAFFGQGTRLTVV.

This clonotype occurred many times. This CDR3 reads CASSHNPNYGYTF. The CDR3 coding sequence is TGTGCTAGTAGCCACAACCCTAACTATGGCTACACCTTC. The chain carries TRBV12-5 and TRBJ1-2; D is uncertain. Trimming cost V 8 bases and J 0 bases, with 10 bases left between them. Germline assignment: CDR1 LGHNT and CDR2 FRNRAP. The CDR3 has 13 amino acids.

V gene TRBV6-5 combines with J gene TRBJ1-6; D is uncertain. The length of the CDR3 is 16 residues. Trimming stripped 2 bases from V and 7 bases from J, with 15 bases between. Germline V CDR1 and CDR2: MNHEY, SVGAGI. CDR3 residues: CASSYLPGRTNSPLHF. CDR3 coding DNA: TGTGCCAGCAGTTACCTTCCAGGACGTACGAATTCACCCCTCCACTTT.

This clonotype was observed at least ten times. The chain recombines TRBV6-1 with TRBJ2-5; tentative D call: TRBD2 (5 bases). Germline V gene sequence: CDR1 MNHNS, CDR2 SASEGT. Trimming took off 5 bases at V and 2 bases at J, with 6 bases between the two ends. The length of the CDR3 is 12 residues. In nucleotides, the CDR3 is TGTGCCAGCAGTAGGGAGCAAGAGACCCAGTACTTC. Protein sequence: CASSREQETQYF.

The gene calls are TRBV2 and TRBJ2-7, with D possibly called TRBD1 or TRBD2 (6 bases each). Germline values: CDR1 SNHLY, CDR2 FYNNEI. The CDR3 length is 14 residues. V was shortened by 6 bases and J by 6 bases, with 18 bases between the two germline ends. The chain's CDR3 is CASSLGRPGAEQYF. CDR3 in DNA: TGTGCCAGCAGCCTAGGACGCCCGGGGGCCGAGCAGTACTTC. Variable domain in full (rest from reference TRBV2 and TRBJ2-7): EPEVTQTPSHQVTQMGQEVILRCVPISNHLYFYWYRQILGQKVEFLVSFYNNEISEKSEIFDDQFSVERPDGSNFTLKIRSTKLEDSAMYFCASSLGRPGAEQYFGPGTRLTVT.

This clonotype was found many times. The CDR3 loop is CASSYRGGVAEAFF. The CDR3 coding sequence is TGTGCCAGCAGTTATAGGGGAGGAGTGGCTGAAGCTTTCTTT. The chain uses TRBV27 and TRBJ1-1; a possible D gene is TRBD1 (5 bases). Germline V gene data show CDR1 as MNHEY and CDR2 as SMNVEV (reference sequence). The ends were cut back, 4 bases at V and 6 bases at J, with 15 bases in the middle. This CDR3 spans 14 amino acids.

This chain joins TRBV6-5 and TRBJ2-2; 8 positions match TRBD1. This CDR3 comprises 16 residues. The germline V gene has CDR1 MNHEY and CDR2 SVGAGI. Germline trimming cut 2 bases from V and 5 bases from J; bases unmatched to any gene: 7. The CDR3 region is CASSYLGQADTGELFF. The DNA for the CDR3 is TGTGCCAGCAGTTACCTGGGACAGGCGGATACCGGGGAGCTGTTTTTT.

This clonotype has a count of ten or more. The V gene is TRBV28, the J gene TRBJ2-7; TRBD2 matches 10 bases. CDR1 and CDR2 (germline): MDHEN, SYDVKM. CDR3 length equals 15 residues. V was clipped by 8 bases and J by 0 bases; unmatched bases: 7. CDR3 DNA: TGTGCCAGCTGGGGGGCTAGCGGGGGCTCCTACGAGCAGTACTTC. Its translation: CASWGASGGSYEQYF. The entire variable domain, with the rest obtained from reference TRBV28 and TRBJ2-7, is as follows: DVKVTQSSRYLVKRTGEKVFLECVQDMDHENMFWYRQDPGLGLRLIYFSYDVKMKEKGDIPEGYSVSREKKERFSLILESASTNQTSMYLCASWGASGGSYEQYFGPGTRLTVT.

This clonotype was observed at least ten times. The CDR3 loop reads CASSQERFGSLVDEQYF. For the CDR3, the DNA is TGTGCCAGCAGCCAAGAGCGGTTCGGGAGTTTGGTCGACGAGCAGTACTTC. This chain links TRBV4-2 with TRBJ2-7, with D possibly matching TRBD2 (6 bases). This CDR3 spans 17 amino acids. Germline V gene sequence: CDR1 LGHNA, CDR2 YNFKEQ. V dropped 0 bases and J dropped 5 bases, with 20 bases sitting between them.

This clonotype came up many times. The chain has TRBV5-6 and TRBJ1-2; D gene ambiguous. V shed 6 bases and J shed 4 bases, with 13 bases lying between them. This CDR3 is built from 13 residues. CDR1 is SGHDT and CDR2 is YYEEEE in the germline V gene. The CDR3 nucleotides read TGTGCCAGCACCCTGACGGAGGGCTATGGCTACACCTTC. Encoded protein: CASTLTEGYGYTF.

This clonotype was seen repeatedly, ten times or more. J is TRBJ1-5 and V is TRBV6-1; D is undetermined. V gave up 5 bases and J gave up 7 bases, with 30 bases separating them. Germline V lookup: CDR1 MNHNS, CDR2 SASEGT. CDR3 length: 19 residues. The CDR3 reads CASSQWKDSTRYPGQPQHF. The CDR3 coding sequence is TGTGCCAGCAGTCAATGGAAAGACTCTACGCGTTATCCCGGGCAGCCCCAGCATTTT.

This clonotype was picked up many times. CDR3: CASSQDGGTGAFSGNTIYF. The CDR3, as DNA: TGCGCCAGCAGCCAAGATGGGGGGACAGGGGCCTTCTCTGGAAACACCATATATTTT. V usage is TRBV4-3 and J usage is TRBJ1-3; 10 bases are shared with TRBD1. Germline CDR1 LGHNA, CDR2 YSLEER. CDR3 size: 19 residues. V gave up 0 bases and J gave up 0 bases; unmatched junction bases: 8.

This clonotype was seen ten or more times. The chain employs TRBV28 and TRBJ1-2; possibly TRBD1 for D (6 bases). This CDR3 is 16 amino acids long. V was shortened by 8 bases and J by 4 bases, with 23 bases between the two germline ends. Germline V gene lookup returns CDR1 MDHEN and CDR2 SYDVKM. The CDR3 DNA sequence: TGTGCCAGCTGGGACACCGGGTACAGGGCACGCTATGGCTACACCTTC. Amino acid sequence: CASWDTGYRARYGYTF.

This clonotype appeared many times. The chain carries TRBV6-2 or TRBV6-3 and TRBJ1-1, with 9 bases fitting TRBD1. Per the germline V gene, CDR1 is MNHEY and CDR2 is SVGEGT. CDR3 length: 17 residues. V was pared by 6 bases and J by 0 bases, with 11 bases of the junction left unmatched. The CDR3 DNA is TGTGCCAGCAGGGGACAGGGAGGAGCGGGGATGAACACTGAAGCTTTCTTT. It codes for CASRGQGGAGMNTEAFF.

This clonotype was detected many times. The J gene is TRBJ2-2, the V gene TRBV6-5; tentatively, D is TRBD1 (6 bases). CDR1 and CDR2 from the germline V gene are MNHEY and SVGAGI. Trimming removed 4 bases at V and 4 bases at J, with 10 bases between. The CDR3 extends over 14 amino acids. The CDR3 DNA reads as TGTGCCAGCAGTTTAAGACAGGCCACCGGGGAGCTGTTTTTT. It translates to CASSLRQATGELFF.

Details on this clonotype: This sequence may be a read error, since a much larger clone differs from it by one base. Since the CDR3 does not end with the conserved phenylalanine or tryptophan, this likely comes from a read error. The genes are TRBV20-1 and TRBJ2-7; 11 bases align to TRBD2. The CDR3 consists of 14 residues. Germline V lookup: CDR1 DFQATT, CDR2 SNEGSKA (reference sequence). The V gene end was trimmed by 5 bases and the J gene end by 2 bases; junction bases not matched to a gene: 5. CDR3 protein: CSASTSGVTYEQYL. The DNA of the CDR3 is TGCAGTGCTTCGACTAGCGGGGTTACCTACGAGCAGTACCTC.